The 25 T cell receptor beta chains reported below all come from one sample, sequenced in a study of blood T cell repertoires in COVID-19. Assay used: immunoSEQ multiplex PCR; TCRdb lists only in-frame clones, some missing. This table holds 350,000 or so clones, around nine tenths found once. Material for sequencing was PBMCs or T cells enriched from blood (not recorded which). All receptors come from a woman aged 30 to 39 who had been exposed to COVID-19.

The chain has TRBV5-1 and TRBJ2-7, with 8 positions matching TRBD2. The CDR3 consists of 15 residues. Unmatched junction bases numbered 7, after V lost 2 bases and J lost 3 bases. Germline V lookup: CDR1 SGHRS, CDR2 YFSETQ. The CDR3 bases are TGCGCCAGCAGCTTTACCAGCGGGAGTCTCTACGAGCAGTACTTC. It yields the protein CASSFTSGSLYEQYF.

CDR3 sequence reads: CASSMDRDRGYTF. The CDR3 region has the DNA TGCGCCAGCAGTATGGACAGGGACAGAGGCTACACCTTC. This chain links TRBV10-1 with TRBJ1-2; TRBD1 agrees at 8 bases. The ends lost 5 bases at V and 8 bases at J; junction bases unmatched: 7. The CDR3 runs to 13 residues. Germline values: CDR1 WNHNN, CDR2 SYGVQD (reference sequence).

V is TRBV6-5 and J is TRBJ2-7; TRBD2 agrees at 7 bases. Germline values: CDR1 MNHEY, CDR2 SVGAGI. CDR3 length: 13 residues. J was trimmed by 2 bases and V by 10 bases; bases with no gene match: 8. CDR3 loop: CATRAGPTYEQYF. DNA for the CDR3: TGTGCCACCCGAGCGGGGCCTACCTACGAGCAGTACTTC.

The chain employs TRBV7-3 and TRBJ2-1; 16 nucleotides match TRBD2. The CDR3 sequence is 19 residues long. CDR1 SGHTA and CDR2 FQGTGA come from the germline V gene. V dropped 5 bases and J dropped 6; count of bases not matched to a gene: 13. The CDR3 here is CASSRHGTSGRAIVNEQFF. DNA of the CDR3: TGTGCCAGCAGCCGCCACGGGACTAGCGGGAGGGCCATTGTCAATGAGCAGTTCTTC.

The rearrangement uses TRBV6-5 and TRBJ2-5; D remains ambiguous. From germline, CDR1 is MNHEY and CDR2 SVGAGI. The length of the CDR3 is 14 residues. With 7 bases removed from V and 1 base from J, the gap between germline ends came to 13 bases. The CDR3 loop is CASIHSISQETQYF. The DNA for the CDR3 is TGTGCCAGCATTCACAGTATTTCCCAAGAGACCCAGTACTTC.

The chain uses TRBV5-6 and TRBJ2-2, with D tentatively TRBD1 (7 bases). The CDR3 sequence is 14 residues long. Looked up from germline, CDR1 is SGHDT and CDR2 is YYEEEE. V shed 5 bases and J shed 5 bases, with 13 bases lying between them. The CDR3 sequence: CASRRDRVTGELFF. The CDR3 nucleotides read TGTGCCAGCAGGCGGGACAGAGTAACCGGGGAGCTGTTTTTT.

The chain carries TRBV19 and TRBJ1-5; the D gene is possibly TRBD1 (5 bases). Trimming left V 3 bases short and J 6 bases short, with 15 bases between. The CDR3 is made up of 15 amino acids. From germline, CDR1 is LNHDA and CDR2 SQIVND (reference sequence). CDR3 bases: TGTGCCAGTAGTATGTGGCAGGGCAAGGGTCAGCCCCAGCATTTT. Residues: CASSMWQGKGQPQHF.

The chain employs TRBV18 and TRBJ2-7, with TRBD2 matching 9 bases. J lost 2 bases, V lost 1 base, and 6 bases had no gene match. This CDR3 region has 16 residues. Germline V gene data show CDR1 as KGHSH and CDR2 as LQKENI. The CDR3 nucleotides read TGTGCCAGCTCACCACAAGCTAGCGGGGCCACCTACGAGCAGTACTTC. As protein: CASSPQASGATYEQYF.

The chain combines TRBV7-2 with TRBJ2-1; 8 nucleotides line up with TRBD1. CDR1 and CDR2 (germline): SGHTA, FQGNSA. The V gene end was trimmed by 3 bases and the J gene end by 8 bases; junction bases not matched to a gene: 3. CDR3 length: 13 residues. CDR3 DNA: TGTGCCAGCAGCTTGGACAGGGACCATGAGCAGTTCTTC. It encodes CASSLDRDHEQFF. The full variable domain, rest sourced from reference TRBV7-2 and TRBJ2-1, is GAGVSQSPSNKVTEKGKDVELRCDPISGHTALYWYRQSLGQGLEFLIYFQGNSAPDKSGLPSDRFSAERTGGSVSTLTIQRTQQEDSAVYLCASSLDRDHEQFFGPGTRLTVL.

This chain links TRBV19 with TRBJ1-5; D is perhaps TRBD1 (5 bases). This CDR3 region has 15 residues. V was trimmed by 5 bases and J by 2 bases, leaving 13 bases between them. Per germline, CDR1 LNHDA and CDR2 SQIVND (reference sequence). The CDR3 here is CASSPPGQGNQPQHF. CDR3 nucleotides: TGTGCCAGTAGTCCCCCAGGGCAGGGCAATCAGCCCCAGCATTTT. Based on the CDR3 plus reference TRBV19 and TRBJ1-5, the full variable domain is DGGITQSPKYLFRKEGQNVTLSCEQNLNHDAMYWYRQDPGQGLRLIYYSQIVNDFQKGDIAEGYSVSREKKESFPLTVTSAQKNPTAFYLCASSPPGQGNQPQHFGDGTRLSIL.

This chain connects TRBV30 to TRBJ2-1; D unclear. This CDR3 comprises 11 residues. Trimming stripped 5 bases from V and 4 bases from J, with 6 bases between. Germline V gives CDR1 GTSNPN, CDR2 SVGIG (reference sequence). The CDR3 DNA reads TGTGCCTGGGCGGTGTACAATGAGCAGTTCTTC. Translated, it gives CAWAVYNEQFF.

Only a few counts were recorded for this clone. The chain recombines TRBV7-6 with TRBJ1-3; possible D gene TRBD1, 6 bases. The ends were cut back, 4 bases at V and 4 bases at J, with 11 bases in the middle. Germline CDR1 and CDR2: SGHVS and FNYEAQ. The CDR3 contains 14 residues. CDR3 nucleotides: TGTGCCAGCAGCTCAGGGGCAACAGGAAACACCATATATTTT. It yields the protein CASSSGATGNTIYF.

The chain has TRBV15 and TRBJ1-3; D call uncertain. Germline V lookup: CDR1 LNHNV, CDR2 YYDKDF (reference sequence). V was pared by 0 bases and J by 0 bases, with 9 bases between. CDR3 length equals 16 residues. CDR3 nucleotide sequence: TGTGCCACCAGCAGAGATCCGGGTCTCTCTGGAAACACCATATATTTT. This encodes CATSRDPGLSGNTIYF.

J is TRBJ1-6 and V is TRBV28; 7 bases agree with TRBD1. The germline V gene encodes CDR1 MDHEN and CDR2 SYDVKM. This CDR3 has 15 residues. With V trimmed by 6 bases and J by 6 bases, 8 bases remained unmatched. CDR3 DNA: TGTGCCAGCAGCCACGGCGGACAGGCTAATTCACCCCTCCACTTT. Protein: CASSHGGQANSPLHF.

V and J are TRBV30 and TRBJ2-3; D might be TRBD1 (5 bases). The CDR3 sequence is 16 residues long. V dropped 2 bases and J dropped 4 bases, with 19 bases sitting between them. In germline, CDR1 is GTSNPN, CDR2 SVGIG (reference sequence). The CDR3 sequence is CAWSHTRVFGADTQYF. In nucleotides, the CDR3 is TGTGCCTGGAGTCATACCAGGGTATTTGGCGCAGATACGCAGTATTTT.

CDR3 sequence: CAISEHLAGEVGELFF. CDR3 DNA sequence: TGTGCCATCAGCGAACACCTAGCGGGAGAGGTCGGGGAGCTGTTTTTT. The V gene is TRBV10-3, the J gene TRBJ2-2; 10 nucleotides line up with TRBD2. This CDR3 has 16 residues. Trimming took 6 bases from V and 7 from J; bases not matched to a gene: 11. CDR1 is ENHRY, CDR2 SYGVKD, per germline.

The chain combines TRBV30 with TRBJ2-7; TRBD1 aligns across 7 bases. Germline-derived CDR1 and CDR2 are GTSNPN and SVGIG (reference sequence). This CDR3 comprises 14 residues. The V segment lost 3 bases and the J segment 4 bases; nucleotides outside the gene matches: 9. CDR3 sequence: CAWSPTGRTYEQYF. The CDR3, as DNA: TGTGCCTGGAGCCCGACAGGGCGAACTTACGAGCAGTACTTC.

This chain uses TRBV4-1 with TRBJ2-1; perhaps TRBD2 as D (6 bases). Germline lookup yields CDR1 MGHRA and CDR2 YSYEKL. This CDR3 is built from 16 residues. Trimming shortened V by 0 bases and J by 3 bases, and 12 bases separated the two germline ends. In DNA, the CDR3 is TGCGCCAGCAGCCAAGATCCGGGGGAGAGCTACAATGAGCAGTTCTTC. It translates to CASSQDPGESYNEQFF.

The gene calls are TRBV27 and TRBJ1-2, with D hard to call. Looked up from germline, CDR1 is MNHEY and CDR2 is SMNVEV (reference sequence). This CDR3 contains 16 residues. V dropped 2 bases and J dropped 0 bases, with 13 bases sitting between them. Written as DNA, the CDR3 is TGTGCCAGCAGTTTACATCCGGGAACCACTAACTATGGCTACACCTTC. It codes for CASSLHPGTTNYGYTF.

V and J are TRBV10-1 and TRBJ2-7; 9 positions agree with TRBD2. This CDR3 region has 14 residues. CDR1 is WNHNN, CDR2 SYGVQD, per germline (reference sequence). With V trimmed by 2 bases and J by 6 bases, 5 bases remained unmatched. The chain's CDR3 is CASSEASGTGEQYF. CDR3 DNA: TGCGCCAGCAGTGAGGCTAGCGGGACGGGCGAGCAGTACTTC.

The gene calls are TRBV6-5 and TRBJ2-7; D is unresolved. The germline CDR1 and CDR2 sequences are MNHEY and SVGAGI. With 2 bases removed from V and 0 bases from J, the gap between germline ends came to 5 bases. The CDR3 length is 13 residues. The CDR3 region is CASSYLYSYEQYF. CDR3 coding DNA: TGTGCCAGCAGTTACCTCTACTCCTACGAGCAGTACTTC.

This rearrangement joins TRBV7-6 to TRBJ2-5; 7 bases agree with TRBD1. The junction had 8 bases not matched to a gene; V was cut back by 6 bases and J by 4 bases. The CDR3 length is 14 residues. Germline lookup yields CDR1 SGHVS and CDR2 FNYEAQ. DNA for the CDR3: TGTGCCAGCAGGGAAGGGGGCTTGCCAGAGACCCAGTACTTC. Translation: CASREGGLPETQYF.

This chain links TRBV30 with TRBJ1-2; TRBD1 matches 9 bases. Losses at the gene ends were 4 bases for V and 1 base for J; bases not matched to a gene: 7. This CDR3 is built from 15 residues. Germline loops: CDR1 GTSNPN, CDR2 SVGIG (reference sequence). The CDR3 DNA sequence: TGTGCCTGGAAGGGGACAGGGAGCCGTAACTATGGCTACACCTTC. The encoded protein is CAWKGTGSRNYGYTF.

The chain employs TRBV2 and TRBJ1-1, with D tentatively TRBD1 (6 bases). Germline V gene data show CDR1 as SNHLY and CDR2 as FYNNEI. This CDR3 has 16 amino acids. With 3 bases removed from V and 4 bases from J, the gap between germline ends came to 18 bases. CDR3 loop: CASSEGAGTSVTEAFF. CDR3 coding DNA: TGTGCCAGCAGTGAGGGGGCAGGTACCTCCGTCACTGAAGCTTTCTTT.

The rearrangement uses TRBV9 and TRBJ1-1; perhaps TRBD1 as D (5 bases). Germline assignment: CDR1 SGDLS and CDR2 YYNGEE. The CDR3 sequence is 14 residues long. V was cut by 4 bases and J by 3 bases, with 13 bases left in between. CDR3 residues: CASSPLGGDTEAFF. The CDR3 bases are TGTGCCAGCAGCCCCCTTGGGGGGGACACTGAAGCTTTCTTT.